The sequence of this T cell receptor beta chain was determined in a study of blood T cell repertoires in COVID-19. Trimming left V 2 bases short and J 5 bases short, with 16 bases between. Looked up from germline, CDR1 is SGDLS and CDR2 is YYNGEE. The CDR3 runs 16 residues. TCRdb keeps only in-frame clones here, not all; method: immunoSEQ multiplex PCR. The repertoire holds approximately 77,000 clones, with around 80% as singletons. The clonotype was recovered from a woman aged 60-75 years with acute or convalescent COVID-19. The sequencing sample was made of peripheral blood. The chain carries TRBV9 and TRBJ2-2; D may be TRBD1 (6 bases). The CDR3 coding sequence is TGTGCCAGCAGCGTCTCCGGGACATCCGTGACCGGGGAGCTGTTTTTT. Its translation is CASSVSGTSVTGELFF.